The 15 T cell receptor beta chains reported below all come from one sample, sequenced in a study of blood T cell repertoires in COVID-19. TCRdb's copy holds only in-frame clones and misses some; the assay was immunoSEQ multiplex PCR. Of approximately 220,000 clones listed, approximately 83% were seen once; the top ten hold 27%. The sample taken for sequencing was peripheral blood. Receptors originate from a man aged 40-55 years with acute or convalescent COVID-19.

The chain links TRBV3-1 (or the pseudogene TRBV3-2) to TRBJ1-2; D call uncertain. Trimming removed 1 base at V and 11 bases at J, with 11 bases between. The germline V gene has CDR1 LGHDT and CDR2 YNNKEL (reference sequence). The CDR3 length is 12 residues. The CDR3 here is CASSQVQSGYTF. The CDR3 DNA sequence: TGTGCCAGCAGCCAAGTACAGAGCGGGTACACCTTC.

The chain joins TRBV30 to TRBJ1-2, with unresolved D. The CDR3 spans 11 residues. Germline CDR1 and CDR2: GTSNPN and SVGIG (reference sequence). The V gene lost 5 bases and the J gene lost 5 bases, with 9 bases spanning the gap. The CDR3 DNA follows: TGTGCCTGGGGAACAGCATATGGCTACACCTTC. This gives the protein CAWGTAYGYTF.

The CDR3 protein is CASSLGRGYYGYTF. The CDR3 bases are TGTGCCAGCAGTTTAGGAAGGGGCTACTATGGCTACACCTTC. The chain couples TRBV27 to TRBJ1-2; the D gene is possibly TRBD1 (5 bases). The CDR3 has 14 residues. The V end lost 2 bases, the J end lost 3 bases, and 10 bases lay between the germline ends. The germline V gene encodes CDR1 MNHEY and CDR2 SMNVEV (reference sequence).

V usage is TRBV29-1 and J usage is TRBJ1-2; no firm D call. CDR1 is SQVTM and CDR2 is ANQGSEA in the germline V gene. The CDR3 loop spans 13 amino acids. Trimming shortened V by 0 bases and J by 0 bases, and 5 bases separated the two germline ends. The CDR3, as DNA: TGCAGCGTTGAAGACCTATCTAACTATGGCTACACCTTC. Its protein is CSVEDLSNYGYTF.

This chain uses TRBV10-3 with TRBJ2-2; 7 positions agree with TRBD1. Trimming took 6 bases from V and 6 from J; bases not matched to a gene: 13. This CDR3 is 16 amino acids long. Germline CDR1 reads ENHRY; CDR2 reads SYGVKD. CDR3 loop: CAISLTGDEFSGELFF. The CDR3 DNA reads TGTGCCATCAGCCTAACAGGGGATGAATTTTCCGGGGAGCTGTTTTTT.

This clone was seen at least ten times. The identical CDR3 is also encoded by other nucleotide sequences in the sample. CDR3 sequence (DNA): TGTGCCAGCAGTTTTCAGGGCTATGAAAAACTGTTTTTT. Amino acids: CASSFQGYEKLFF. The chain joins TRBV27 to TRBJ1-4; tentative D call: TRBD1 (5 bases). This CDR3 is built from 13 residues. Trimming cost V 3 bases and J 6 bases, with 8 bases left between them. Germline-derived CDR1 and CDR2 are MNHEY and SMNVEV (reference sequence).

The V call is TRBV11-2, the J call TRBJ2-7, with 7 bases aligning to TRBD1. There are 14 residues in the CDR3. J gave up 3 bases and V 5 bases, and 7 bases lay outside the gene matches. Germline V lookup: CDR1 SGHAT, CDR2 FQNNGV. CDR3 DNA sequence: TGTGCCAGCAGCATTAACAGGGGCGACTACGAGCAGTACTTC. It codes for CASSINRGDYEQYF.

The V gene is TRBV3-1 (or the pseudogene TRBV3-2), the J gene TRBJ2-7; 7 nucleotides match TRBD1. Trimming at V came to 0 bases and at J to 3 bases, leaving 8 bases not matched to a gene. Germline lookup yields CDR1 LGHDT and CDR2 YNNKEL (reference sequence). This CDR3 region has 16 residues. CDR3 protein: CASSQDGERGHYEQYF. The CDR3 DNA reads TGTGCCAGCAGCCAAGACGGGGAAAGGGGGCACTACGAGCAGTACTTC.

The chain recombines TRBV6-4 with TRBJ2-6; D possibly corresponds to TRBD1 (5 bases). Deletions cut 11 bases from V and 0 bases from J, with 11 bases between. Germline CDR1 MRHNA, CDR2 SNTAGT. The CDR3 extends over 14 amino acids. CDR3 loop: CACRQPSGANVLTF. The CDR3 DNA follows: TGTGCCTGTCGACAGCCCTCTGGGGCCAACGTCCTGACTTTC.

The chain is built from TRBV19 and TRBJ2-1; D gene ambiguous. CDR1 LNHDA and CDR2 SQIVND come from the germline V gene (reference sequence). This CDR3 is built from 12 residues. The germline V and J ends were trimmed by 4 bases and 4 bases, with 5 bases remaining between them. CDR3 in DNA: TGTGCCAGTAGTACCCCTTACAATGAGCAGTTCTTC. Its translation: CASSTPYNEQFF.

CDR3: CASSLARGRGTEAFF. The CDR3 region has the DNA TGCGCCAGCAGCTTGGCCAGGGGGCGAGGCACTGAAGCTTTCTTT. The V gene is TRBV5-1, the J gene TRBJ1-1; 8 positions agree with TRBD1. Trimming cost V 0 bases and J 4 bases; bases outside gene matches: 5. The CDR3 extends over 15 amino acids. CDR1 SGHRS and CDR2 YFSETQ come from the germline V gene. The complete variable domain, with remaining parts taken from reference TRBV5-1 and TRBJ1-1, reads KAGVTQTPRYLIKTRGQQVTLSCSPISGHRSVSWYQQTPGQGLQFLFEYFSETQRNKGNFPGRFSGRQFSNSRSEMNVSTLELGDSALYLCASSLARGRGTEAFFGQGTRLTVV.

The gene calls are TRBV2 and TRBJ2-5; D is possibly TRBD1 (6 bases). This CDR3 comprises 12 residues. Deletions cut 10 bases from V and 0 bases from J, with 9 bases between. CDR1 and CDR2 from the germline V gene are SNHLY and FYNNEI. The CDR3, as DNA: TGTGCCACCGGACAGAACCAAGAGACCCAGTACTTC. This encodes CATGQNQETQYF.

CDR3 protein: CASSLRGGQGVNQPQHF. In DNA, the CDR3 is TGTGCCAGCAGCTTGCGGGGGGGACAGGGCGTAAATCAGCCCCAGCATTTT. The chain carries TRBV5-5 and TRBJ1-5; the match to TRBD1 covers 9 bases. Germline V CDR1 and CDR2: SGHKS, YYEKEE (reference sequence). CDR3 size: 17 residues. The ends lost 1 base at V and 4 bases at J; junction bases unmatched: 9. Variable domain in full (rest from reference TRBV5-5 and TRBJ1-5): DAGVTQSPTHLIKTRGQQVTLRCSPISGHKSVSWYQQVLGQGPQFIFQYYEKEERGRGNFPDRFSARQFPNYSSELNVNALLLGDSALYLCASSLRGGQGVNQPQHFGDGTRLSIL.

The V gene is TRBV19, the J gene TRBJ1-5; D is unresolved. Germline V gene sequence: CDR1 LNHDA, CDR2 SQIVND (reference sequence). The length of the CDR3 is 17 residues. V lost 4 bases, J lost 0 bases, and 16 bases lay in between. As DNA, the CDR3 is TGTGCCAGTAGTAGGGTTTTGGGCACATATAGCAATCAGCCCCAGCATTTT. Translation: CASSRVLGTYSNQPQHF.

This chain connects TRBV7-2 to TRBJ2-7, with TRBD1 matching over 8 bases. J was trimmed by 2 bases and V by 2 bases; bases with no gene match: 5. Looked up from germline, CDR1 is SGHTA and CDR2 is FQGNSA. This CDR3 has 15 residues. This CDR3 is CASSLQGAHTYEQYF. DNA for the CDR3: TGTGCCAGCAGCTTACAGGGGGCACATACCTACGAGCAGTACTTC.